These T cell receptor beta chains were read from a single sample in a study of blood T cell repertoires in COVID-19. The repertoire was sequenced with immunoSEQ multiplex PCR; TCRdb's copy has only in-frame clones and lacks some. Found here are approximately 250,000 clones, over 65% of them singletons; the top ten hold about 4.5%. Sequencing was done on a sample of peripheral blood. The receptors shown here come from a man in his fifties or sixties who had recovered from COVID-19. CDR3s include the opening cysteine and the closing phenylalanine or tryptophan. Fields, in order: V gene, D gene, J gene, CDR3 DNA, CDR3 protein. A D gene is named only where the DNA matches it firmly.

V gene: TRBV19
D gene: TRBD1
J gene: TRBJ2-1
CDR3 DNA: TGTGCCAGTACTACAGACAGGGGGTACTACAATGAGCAGTTCTTC
CDR3 protein: CASTTDRGYYNEQFF

V gene: TRBV11-2
D gene: -
J gene: TRBJ2-1
CDR3 DNA: TGTGCCAGCAGCCCTGGGGGCCTAGAGCAGTTCTTC
CDR3 protein: CASSPGGLEQFF

V gene: TRBV12-5
D gene: TRBD1
J gene: TRBJ2-6
CDR3 DNA: TGTGCTAGTGGTTTGGTAGGGGTTGGGACAGGGACCAACGTCCTGACTTTC
CDR3 protein: CASGLVGVGTGTNVLTF

V gene: TRBV7-2
D gene: TRBD2
J gene: TRBJ2-1
CDR3 DNA: TGTGCCAGCAGCTTAGTGGCTAGCGGGGGTAATGAGCAGTTCTTC
CDR3 protein: CASSLVASGGNEQFF

V gene: TRBV6-5
D gene: -
J gene: TRBJ2-1
CDR3 DNA: TGTGCCAGCCTGGCGGGGGCTGCCTACAATGAGCAGTTCTTC
CDR3 protein: CASLAGAAYNEQFF

V gene: TRBV3-1/TRBV3-2
D gene: -
J gene: TRBJ2-1
CDR3 DNA: TGTGCCAGCAGCCAAGGGACAGCCATCTACAATGAGCAGTTCTTC
CDR3 protein: CASSQGTAIYNEQFF

V gene: TRBV30
D gene: -
J gene: TRBJ1-5
CDR3 DNA: TGTGCCTGGGGGAGGACGGGCAATCAGCCCCAGCATTTT
CDR3 protein: CAWGRTGNQPQHF

V gene: TRBV5-1
D gene: -
J gene: TRBJ2-3
CDR3 DNA: TGCGCCAGCAGCTTGGGTTTTGTCGCGGCCAGCACAGATACGCAGTATTTT
CDR3 protein: CASSLGFVAASTDTQYF

V gene: TRBV5-1
D gene: TRBD1
J gene: TRBJ1-2
CDR3 DNA: TGCGCCAGCAATCCGGGAACAGGGGGCTTAACTAACTATGGCTACACCTTC
CDR3 protein: CASNPGTGGLTNYGYTF

V gene: TRBV12-3/TRBV12-4
D gene: -
J gene: TRBJ2-3
CDR3 DNA: TGTGCCAGCAGTTCTGCGGGACTTACGCAGTATTTT
CDR3 protein: CASSSAGLTQYF

V gene: TRBV28
D gene: TRBD1
J gene: TRBJ1-1
CDR3 DNA: TGTGCCAGCAGTCCTGCCGCAGGGGGTGGGATGAACACTGAAGCTTTCTTT
CDR3 protein: CASSPAAGGGMNTEAFF